The 18 T cell receptor beta chains below come from one sample, sequenced in a study of blood T cell repertoires in COVID-19 (dated by TCRdb to 2019 to 2021). Receptor libraries were prepared by the immunoSEQ multiplex PCR assay. What TCRdb holds here is the immuneACCESS table cut down to in-frame rearrangements. Part of the clones is not present; checked against another copy, under half of the missing clones reflect an unresolved V gene, and the others are unexplained. The sample data list over 200,000 clones, and about 88% of these were observed just once. The ten largest clones add up to approximately 3.7% of the sample. Sequenced: peripheral blood. These receptors came from a man aged 60 to 75 who had recovered from COVID-19.

The chain recombines TRBV11-3 with TRBJ2-7; D is possibly TRBD2 (5 bases). The CDR3 consists of 14 residues. Germline assignment: CDR1 SGHNT and CDR2 YENEEA. Deletions cut 5 bases from V and 3 bases from J, with 14 bases between. The CDR3 nucleotides are TGTGCCAGCAGCCCTTCAGGAGGAGACTACGAGCAGTACTTC. Protein product: CASSPSGGDYEQYF.

This chain connects TRBV7-2 to TRBJ1-5, with D uncertain. The germline V gene has CDR1 SGHTA and CDR2 FQGNSA. There are 13 residues in the CDR3. V lost 2 bases to trimming and J lost 4 bases, with 6 bases between them. The CDR3 loop reads CASSLSGNQPQHF. In DNA form, the CDR3 reads TGTGCCAGCAGCTTATCCGGGAATCAGCCCCAGCATTTT.

The chain couples TRBV18 to TRBJ1-2; TRBD1 agrees at 8 bases. The V gene's germline CDR1 is KGHSH and CDR2 LQKENI. The J segment lost 2 bases and the V segment lost 6 bases, leaving 8 bases of the junction unmatched. CDR3 size: 15 residues. The CDR3 sequence is CASSPGQGGNYGYTF. The CDR3, as DNA: TGTGCCAGCTCCCCTGGACAGGGAGGGAACTATGGCTACACCTTC. Variable domain in full (rest from reference TRBV18 and TRBJ1-2): NAGVMQNPRHLVRRRGQEARLRCSPMKGHSHVYWYRQLPEEGLKFMVYLQKENIIDESGMPKERFSAEFPKEGPSILRIQQVVRGDSAAYFCASSPGQGGNYGYTFGSGTRLTVV.

The chain joins TRBV14 to TRBJ2-5; a weak D match, TRBD2 (5 bases). V was shortened by 2 bases and J by 5 bases, with 9 bases between the two germline ends. The CDR3 is 13 amino acids. Germline CDR1 SGHDN, CDR2 FVKESK. For the CDR3, the DNA is TGTGCCAGCAGCCAAAGGCAGCGGGAGACCCAGTACTTC. Protein: CASSQRQRETQYF. Variable domain in full (rest from reference TRBV14 and TRBJ2-5): EAGVTQFPSHSVIEKGQTVTLRCDPISGHDNLYWYRRVMGKEIKFLLHFVKESKQDESGMPNNRFLAERTGGTYSTLKVQPAELEDSGVYFCASSQRQRETQYFGPGTRLLVL.

This sequence joins TRBV6-5 and TRBJ2-5, with TRBD2 matching over 12 bases. The CDR3 totals 15 residues. The germline V gene encodes CDR1 MNHEY and CDR2 SVGAGI. The junction had 7 bases not matched to a gene; V was cut back by 6 bases and J by 5 bases. The DNA of the CDR3 is TGTGCCAGCAGCCTCCTAGCGGGGGGGTGGGAGACCCAGTACTTC. Protein: CASSLLAGGWETQYF.

The chain combines TRBV5-6 with TRBJ2-7; 7 nucleotides match TRBD1. The CDR3 is 17 amino acids. J lost 2 bases, V lost 4 bases, and 15 bases had no gene match. From germline, CDR1 is SGHDT and CDR2 YYEEEE. The CDR3: CASSALGPGTAPYEQYF. The CDR3 nucleotides read TGTGCCAGCAGCGCTTTAGGACCCGGGACAGCGCCCTACGAGCAGTACTTC.

This rearrangement joins TRBV7-2 to TRBJ1-5; maybe TRBD1 (5 bases). CDR1 and CDR2 (germline): SGHTA, FQGNSA. Deletions cut 5 bases from V and 9 bases from J, with 11 bases between. The CDR3 is 12 amino acids. The CDR3 DNA reads TGTGCCAGCAGCGCGGTGGGGGGGCCCCAGCATTTT. Its protein is CASSAVGGPQHF. Supplemented by reference TRBV7-2 and TRBJ1-5, the full variable domain reads GAGVSQSPSNKVTEKGKDVELRCDPISGHTALYWYRQSLGQGLEFLIYFQGNSAPDKSGLPSDRFSAERTGGSVSTLTIQRTQQEDSAVYLCASSAVGGPQHFGDGTRLSIL.

The CDR3 nucleotides read TGCGCCAGCAGCTTGTCGACAGGCTCGATCTCTGGGGCCAACGTCCTGACTTTC. This translates into CASSLSTGSISGANVLTF. The gene calls are TRBV5-1 and TRBJ2-6, with a weak D call TRBD1 (6 bases). Trimming shortened V by 1 base and J by 0 bases, and 14 bases separated the two germline ends. The CDR3 consists of 18 residues. Per germline, CDR1 SGHRS and CDR2 YFSETQ.

The chain employs TRBV6-2 or TRBV6-3 and TRBJ1-2; TRBD1 matches at 8 bases. Germline V gene lookup returns CDR1 MNHEY and CDR2 SVGEGT. The CDR3 consists of 13 residues. V shed 6 bases, J shed 9 bases, and the junction held 9 bases outside the gene matches. The CDR3 spells CASSPDRGLSYTF. The CDR3 DNA reads as TGTGCCAGCAGCCCCGACAGGGGCCTTAGCTACACCTTC.

The sample holds one count of this clone. This chain uses TRBV6-5 with TRBJ2-7, with D hard to call. The CDR3 has 11 amino acids. Trimming left V 6 bases short and J 9 bases short, with 12 bases between. The germline gives CDR1 MNHEY, CDR2 SVGAGI. The CDR3 DNA is TGTGCCAGCAGAAGGCTAGAGCGGCAGTACTTC. As protein: CASRRLERQYF.

This sequence joins TRBV5-1 and TRBJ1-3; maybe TRBD1 (5 bases). Trimming stripped 0 bases from V and 0 bases from J, with 10 bases between. CDR3 length equals 16 residues. CDR1 and CDR2 from the germline V gene are SGHRS and YFSETQ. CDR3 in amino acids: CASSLAKGDSGNTIYF. The CDR3 DNA reads TGCGCCAGCAGCTTGGCCAAAGGGGACTCTGGAAACACCATATATTTT. The full variable domain, with the rest looked up from reference TRBV5-1 and TRBJ1-3, is KAGVTQTPRYLIKTRGQQVTLSCSPISGHRSVSWYQQTPGQGLQFLFEYFSETQRNKGNFPGRFSGRQFSNSRSEMNVSTLELGDSALYLCASSLAKGDSGNTIYFGEGSWLTVV.

This chain connects TRBV6-5 to TRBJ2-3; D perhaps matches TRBD1 (6 bases). CDR1 and CDR2 (germline): MNHEY, SVGAGI. Trimming shortened V by 5 bases and J by 1 base, and 10 bases separated the two germline ends. The CDR3 runs to 14 residues. The CDR3 nucleotides are TGTGCCAGCAGTCCCCGGACAGGCACAGATACGCAGTATTTT. This codes for CASSPRTGTDTQYF.

This clone was detected only a few times. The gene calls are TRBV9 and TRBJ2-7, with 16 bases matching TRBD2. Germline V gene sequence: CDR1 SGDLS, CDR2 YYNGEE. J was trimmed by 5 bases and V by 3 bases; bases with no gene match: 11. The CDR3 loop spans 18 amino acids. The CDR3 sequence is CASSENPGTSGGVNEQYF. CDR3 coding DNA: TGTGCCAGCAGCGAGAATCCCGGGACTAGCGGGGGGGTGAACGAGCAGTACTTC.

This clone was recorded once. V is TRBV19 and J is TRBJ1-2, with D maybe TRBD1 (6 bases). Between the trimmed V and J ends, which lost 3 bases and 7 bases, there was a span of 12 bases. Germline CDR1 and CDR2: LNHDA and SQIVND (reference sequence). The CDR3 runs 13 residues. In DNA, the CDR3 is TGTGCCAGTAGTATTTTGCGGGGGGCTGGCTACACCTTC. Translated, it gives CASSILRGAGYTF.

The gene calls are TRBV24-1 and TRBJ1-4; a possible D gene is TRBD1 (5 bases). This CDR3 is 15 amino acids long. V lost 2 bases and J lost 3, with 9 bases in between. The V gene's germline CDR1 is KGHDR and CDR2 SFDVKD. The CDR3 reads CATSDSGPPNEKLFF. CDR3 DNA: TGTGCCACCAGTGATTCAGGGCCCCCTAATGAAAAACTGTTTTTT.

The rearrangement links TRBV2 to TRBJ1-1; 9 bases fit TRBD1. Trimming cost V 7 bases and J 3 bases; bases outside gene matches: 3. Per the germline V gene, CDR1 is SNHLY and CDR2 is FYNNEI. CDR3 length: 13 residues. The CDR3 protein is CASKRTGDTEAFF. The CDR3 DNA reads as TGTGCCAGCAAGAGGACAGGGGACACTGAAGCTTTCTTT.

The chain employs TRBV5-1 and TRBJ2-2, with 12 bases lining up with TRBD2. The germline gives CDR1 SGHRS, CDR2 YFSETQ. Trimming cost V 3 bases and J 1 base; bases outside gene matches: 7. CDR3 length equals 18 residues. The CDR3 sequence: CASSSRLAGVQNTGELFF. The CDR3 DNA reads as TGCGCCAGCAGCTCCCGACTAGCGGGGGTCCAGAACACCGGGGAGCTGTTTTTT.

The chain carries TRBV18 and TRBJ1-1; D is ambiguous. The CDR3 contains 15 residues. Between the trimmed V and J ends, which lost 1 base and 4 bases, there was a span of 13 bases. CDR1 and CDR2 from the germline V gene are KGHSH and LQKENI. Here the CDR3 DNA reads TGTGCCAGCTCACCACGAGGGCAATTAGGCACTGAAGCTTTCTTT. This encodes CASSPRGQLGTEAFF.